The subject of this entry is one TCR beta chain. This clonotype turned up a few times. The specificity of this receptor is unknown. No base quality values were provided; no much bigger clone lies one nucleotide off. The approximately 40 donors, aged roughly 6 to 90 years, were systemically healthy Caucasian individuals from Russia. Each donor gave ten milliliters of peripheral blood, drawn into EDTA-treated Vacutainer tubes. Ficoll-Paque density-gradient centrifugation was used to isolate PBMCs, with at least 6.5 million obtained per sample. Total RNA, at least 6 micrograms per sample, was extracted from PBMCs with Trizol reagent. For every donor, flow cytometry on a PBMC aliquot measured the percentage of naive CD45RAhigh/CD27high T cells. To prepare the library, 5' RACE was applied. A second PCR of roughly 7 to 11 cycles was performed with a sample-barcoded 5' primer and a J-beta primer mix. Each TCR beta cDNA molecule received a unique molecular identifier from a template-switch 5' adaptor carrying 12 random nucleotides. Each sample yielded at least 2.5 million CDR3-containing paired-end reads. First-strand cDNA was synthesized from all RNA with the Mint cDNA synthesis kit, primed by a TRBC-specific oligonucleotide. Following uracil-DNA glycosylase treatment, all cDNA underwent a first 18-cycle PCR with the universal primers M1SS and BC2_uni_R. The paper's data handling went like this. Each sample was normalized by randomly selecting 1 million high-quality reads, each carrying a distinct molecular identifier. Instead of being binned into consensus sequences, reads with shared molecular identifiers were discarded. MiTCR, run with a Q25 quality threshold and the strictest error-elimination algorithm, handled CDR3 identification, clonotype clustering and error correction. A nonparametric unseen species model using Euler transformation provided a lower-bound estimate of total TCR beta diversity. The public reads were reanalyzed by TCRdb: fastp trimming at Q25, MiXCR alignment, in-frame beta chains only. Rows with a matching CDR3 protein are joined into one entry that keeps the most common DNA and genes. V and J calls and clone size were set by TCRdb, not the authors. The sample table holds over 1,500,000 distinct CDR3 sequences, of which approximately 39% were seen once. Of the sample, around 23% falls within the top ten clones.

The sample comes from a study of blood T cells in healthy people across ages (dated by TCRdb to the mid-2010s). Describing the broader study: In model experiments, roughly one uniquely barcoded TCR beta cDNA molecule per two T cells was captured by template switching. Using deep sequencing normalized with unique cDNA molecular identifiers, the study measured how TCR beta repertoire diversity changes with age. Donors were grouped into four age groups: young (average 16 years), middle-aged (39), aged (approximately 58) and long-lived (about 89). To avoid experimental bias, donors of different ages were spread randomly across the sequencing lanes. Using the same blood draw, the study looked at two additional independent replicas of 1 million unique cDNA reads for two donors, one aged 18 to 29 and the other aged 80 or older. Here is what the overall study found, with its caveats: Compared with the aged group, more naive CD4+ T cells, fewer expanded clones and increased TCR diversity were shown by the long-lived group, suggesting age selection. A strong correlation was found between observed TCR beta diversity and the percentage of naive T cells measured by flow cytometry. Donor CMV infection status was unknown, potentially confounding age-related changes in expanded clonotypes. As age increased, observed TCR beta diversity per million T cells dropped in a roughly linear way, and a significant reduction was already evident by age roughly 36. Bulk unsorted PBMC profiling prevented conclusive comparison of naive and antigen-experienced compartments. Estimates of total diversity based on one million sequenced T cells were regarded as lower bounds and as underestimates.

V loses 2 bases at its end and J loses 11 bases; junction bases beyond the gene matches: 9. Via the germline V gene, CDR1 is SGDLS and CDR2 YYNGEE. The CDR3, from cysteine to phenylalanine, totals 16 residues. The read is trimmed to its CDR3 DNA, 48 bases read in frame from base 1. Sequences were obtained from blood. This receptor chain uses TRBV9 and TRBJ2-3; 15 bases in the middle match TRBD2. The receptor comes from a human donor in good health. In nucleotide form, the sequence is TGTGCCAGCAGCGTCGGGACTAGCGGGGGGATCCTGAAGCAGTATTTT. This is translated as CASSVGTSGGILKQYF.